A single sample gave rise to the 27 T cell receptor beta chains below, sequenced in a study of cytomegalovirus exposure and HLA in healthy donors. PCR primers comprised 60 Vbeta and 13 Jbeta primers. The assay was immunoSEQ multiplex PCR, and TCRdb's table has in-frame clones only and misses some. The data show some 44,000 clones, around 90% seen once. Sequencing was done on a sample of PBMCs. These receptors originate from a woman aged 40 to 50 in good health and CMV-seropositive.

The gene calls are TRBV6-5 and TRBJ1-2; 8 positions match TRBD1. Per germline, CDR1 MNHEY and CDR2 SVGAGI. The trim removed 0 bases at V and 8 bases at J, leaving 8 bases unmatched. This CDR3 has 15 amino acids. The CDR3 DNA sequence: TGTGCCAGCAGTTACTCGAGGTCAGGGGGCGACGGCTACACCTTC. Its translation: CASSYSRSGGDGYTF.

The chain couples TRBV6-6 to TRBJ2-7, with 8 bases matching TRBD1. Germline lookup yields CDR1 MNHNY and CDR2 SVGAGI (reference sequence). Trimming cost V 8 bases and J 7 bases; bases outside gene matches: 7. This CDR3 region has 12 residues. This CDR3 is CASGRGQKEQYF. The CDR3, as DNA: TGTGCCAGCGGCAGGGGGCAAAAAGAGCAGTACTTC.

The rearrangement joins TRBV5-4 to TRBJ2-5; maybe TRBD1 (5 bases). CDR3 length: 14 amino acids. Trimming cost V 1 base and J 2 bases, with 9 bases left between them. Germline CDR1 and CDR2: SGHNT and YYREEE (reference sequence). CDR3 protein: CASSLIDSQETQYF. As DNA, the CDR3 is TGTGCCAGCAGCTTGATCGACAGTCAAGAGACCCAGTACTTC.

This sequence joins TRBV30 and TRBJ1-6; no clear D. The germline V and J ends were trimmed by 3 bases and 2 bases, with 5 bases remaining between them. The CDR3 extends over 13 amino acids. Germline CDR1 is GTSNPN and CDR2 is SVGIG (reference sequence). CDR3 sequence reads: CAWSPAYNSPLHF. The DNA for the CDR3 is TGTGCCTGGAGCCCAGCCTATAATTCACCCCTCCACTTT.

J is TRBJ2-2 and V is TRBV11-2; 7 bases map to TRBD2. Germline V gene sequence: CDR1 SGHAT, CDR2 FQNNGV. J was trimmed by 0 bases and V by 5 bases; bases with no gene match: 6. The CDR3 totals 16 residues. CDR3 region: CASSLGTTPNTGELFF. The CDR3 nucleotides read TGTGCCAGCAGCCTTGGGACTACCCCGAACACCGGGGAGCTGTTTTTT.

This sequence joins TRBV5-6 and TRBJ1-1; 7 bases fit TRBD1. V shed 4 bases, J shed 1 base, and the junction held 4 bases outside the gene matches. Per the germline V gene, CDR1 is SGHDT and CDR2 is YYEEEE. The CDR3 totals 14 residues. The CDR3 sequence: CASSMGQSNTEAFF. CDR3 sequence (DNA): TGTGCCAGCAGCATGGGACAGTCGAACACTGAAGCTTTCTTT.

By frequency in the sample, this clone is medium-sized. CDR3 loop: CASSYGQGHGQPQHF. CDR3 nucleotides: TGTGCCAGCAGTTACGGGCAGGGTCATGGTCAGCCCCAGCATTTT. The chain joins TRBV6-5 to TRBJ1-5; maybe TRBD1 (5 bases). CDR3 size: 15 residues. The germline gives CDR1 MNHEY, CDR2 SVGAGI. Deletions cut 2 bases from V and 6 bases from J, with 14 bases between.

The chain combines TRBV7-9 with TRBJ2-1; maybe TRBD1 (6 bases). This CDR3 is 14 amino acids long. V gave up 2 bases and J gave up 9 bases, with 14 bases separating them. Germline loops: CDR1 SEHNR, CDR2 FQNEAQ (reference sequence). This chain's CDR3 is CASSLPGVGTEQFF. As DNA, the CDR3 is TGTGCCAGCAGCTTACCAGGGGTTGGTACTGAGCAGTTCTTC.

The genes are TRBV19 and TRBJ2-2; tentatively, D is TRBD1 (6 bases). V dropped 7 bases and J dropped 3 bases, with 9 bases sitting between them. Germline V gene lookup returns CDR1 LNHDA and CDR2 SQIVND (reference sequence). CDR3 length equals 13 residues. In DNA, the CDR3 is TGTGCCAGTACCAACAGGGACACCGGGGAGCTGTTTTTT. This encodes CASTNRDTGELFF.

J is TRBJ2-3 and V is TRBV14, with no clear D. V was pared by 4 bases and J by 5 bases, with 10 bases between. CDR1 is SGHDN, CDR2 FVKESK, per germline. This CDR3 spans 13 amino acids. This CDR3 reads CASSRLRLDTQYF. In DNA, the CDR3 is TGTGCCAGCAGCCGCCTCAGGCTAGATACGCAGTATTTT.

The chain couples TRBV27 to TRBJ2-1; D may be TRBD1 (6 bases). V lost 6 bases, J lost 4 bases, and 10 bases lay in between. Germline V CDR1 and CDR2: MNHEY, SMNVEV (reference sequence). The CDR3 runs 13 residues. The CDR3 reads CASSPTGYNEQFF. DNA for the CDR3: TGTGCCAGCAGCCCGACAGGATACAATGAGCAGTTCTTC.

The chain couples TRBV27 to TRBJ2-1, with 16 nucleotides matching TRBD2. V gave up 4 bases and J gave up 9 bases; unmatched junction bases: 9. The germline V gene encodes CDR1 MNHEY and CDR2 SMNVEV (reference sequence). This CDR3 has 17 residues. For the CDR3, the DNA is TGTGCCAGCAGTTCTCCGGGACTAGCGGGAGGGGTTGGTGAGCAGTTCTTC. Translation gives CASSSPGLAGGVGEQFF.

The chain joins TRBV20-1 to TRBJ2-1; 9 bases map to TRBD2. Germline V gene sequence: CDR1 DFQATT, CDR2 SNEGSKA (reference sequence). The CDR3 loop spans 11 amino acids. The CDR3 reads CGTSPYNEQFF. The CDR3 DNA sequence: TGCGGGACTAGCCCTTACAATGAGCAGTTCTTC.

The gene calls are TRBV16 and TRBJ1-4; the match to TRBD1 covers 7 bases. The CDR3 extends over 15 amino acids. Germline values: CDR1 KGHSY, CDR2 FQNENV. V was clipped by 1 base and J by 7 bases; unmatched bases: 6. CDR3 sequence (DNA): TGTGCCAGCAGCCAATGGGGACAGAGCACTGAAAAACTGTTTTTT. Translation gives CASSQWGQSTEKLFF.

Only one count was recorded for this clone. The chain combines TRBV29-1 with TRBJ2-7; TRBD2 aligns across 7 bases. The germline V gene encodes CDR1 SQVTM and CDR2 ANQGSEA. V dropped 4 bases and J dropped 2; count of bases not matched to a gene: 11. CDR3 length: 15 amino acids. CDR3 nucleotides: TGCAGCGTTGTTGGGGGGTGGGGGGGGACCTACGAGCAGTACTTC. It specifies CSVVGGWGGTYEQYF.

This clone was detected only once. V is TRBV29-1 and J is TRBJ1-5; 10 bases are a match to TRBD1. V lost 6 bases and J lost 5; bases outside the gene matches: 10. There are 15 residues in the CDR3. From germline, CDR1 is SQVTM and CDR2 ANQGSEA. The CDR3 sequence: CSVPPGQGRDQPQHF. The CDR3 coding sequence is TGCAGCGTGCCCCCGGGACAGGGGCGCGATCAGCCCCAGCATTTT. The whole variable domain, remainder taken from reference TRBV29-1 and TRBJ1-5, is SAVISQKPSRDICQRGTSLTIQCQVDSQVTMMFWYRQQPGQSLTLIATANQGSEATYESGFVIDKFPISRPNLTFSTLTVSNMSPEDSSIYLCSVPPGQGRDQPQHFGDGTRLSIL.

This clone was found once. The rearrangement uses TRBV5-4 and TRBJ2-5, with a possible D match to TRBD2 (7 bases). The DNA end lines up better with TRBJ2-7; the J call may be wrong. The CDR3 has 17 amino acids. Germline V gene data show CDR1 as SGHNT and CDR2 as YYREEE (reference sequence). The CDR3 DNA follows: TGTGCCAGCAGCCCGACGGTTGGGGGCGGGGGCTCCTACGAGCAGTACTTC. The encoded protein is CASSPTVGGGGSYEQYF.

The V and J genes are TRBV10-3 and TRBJ1-5; TRBD1 agrees at 8 bases. Germline assignment: CDR1 ENHRY and CDR2 SYGVKD. Trimming removed 6 bases from V and 4 bases from J; junction bases left unmatched: 2. CDR3 length: 13 amino acids. CDR3 in DNA: TGTGCCATCAGGGACAGGGCGAATCAGCCCCAGCATTTT. Protein product: CAIRDRANQPQHF.

The chain is built from TRBV7-2 and TRBJ2-2, with D perhaps matching TRBD2 (6 bases). With 3 bases removed from V and 5 bases from J, the gap between germline ends came to 10 bases. Germline lookup yields CDR1 SGHTA and CDR2 FQGNSA. This CDR3 region has 14 residues. The CDR3 DNA reads as TGTGCCAGCAGCTTTGGGGGGTGGACCGGGGAGCTGTTTTTT. Protein sequence: CASSFGGWTGELFF.

The rearrangement links TRBV19 to TRBJ2-7; 7 bases are a match to TRBD2. CDR3 length: 16 residues. Per the germline V gene, CDR1 is LNHDA and CDR2 is SQIVND (reference sequence). After removal of 10 bases from V and 5 bases from J, the junction contained 20 bases not matched to a gene. DNA of the CDR3: TGTGCCACCGCCCCCCCGGGACTAAAACATGGTAACGAGCAGTACTTC. Amino acids: CATAPPGLKHGNEQYF.

The V call is TRBV15, the J call TRBJ1-2; unclear D gene. Germline CDR1 reads LNHNV; CDR2 reads YYDKDF (reference sequence). The V and J ends lost 0 bases and 1 base respectively, with 6 bases between them. CDR3 size: 14 residues. CDR3 bases: TGTGCCACCAGCAGAGATGGGAGTAACTATGGCTACACCTTC. Its translation: CATSRDGSNYGYTF.

This chain uses TRBV7-8 with TRBJ2-3; 8 bases match TRBD2. This CDR3 comprises 16 residues. Looked up from germline, CDR1 is SGHVS and CDR2 is FQNEAQ. With V trimmed by 3 bases and J by 0 bases, 5 bases remained unmatched. DNA for the CDR3: TGTGCCAGCAGCTTGCTCGTAGCGGGGAGCACAGATACGCAGTATTTT. Translating gives CASSLLVAGSTDTQYF.

The rearrangement joins TRBV28 to TRBJ1-6; 8 positions match TRBD1. Trimming at V came to 7 bases and at J to 3 bases, leaving 14 bases not matched to a gene. This CDR3 is 18 amino acids long. Germline values: CDR1 MDHEN, CDR2 SYDVKM. Here the CDR3 reads CASTLAGGEDFYNSPLHF. The CDR3 nucleotides are TGTGCCAGCACCTTGGCAGGGGGCGAGGACTTCTATAATTCACCCCTCCACTTT.

The chain uses TRBV6-5 and TRBJ1-2; D gene unclear. The CDR3 runs to 12 residues. V lost 5 bases to trimming and J lost 9 bases, with 13 bases between them. Germline loops: CDR1 MNHEY, CDR2 SVGAGI. The CDR3 protein is CASSPEVGCYTF. In DNA form, the CDR3 reads TGTGCCAGCAGTCCAGAGGTTGGGTGCTACACCTTC.

This sequence joins TRBV10-2 and TRBJ1-2; perhaps TRBD1 as D (5 bases). Trimming removed 5 bases at V and 4 bases at J, with 11 bases between. There are 13 residues in the CDR3. Germline assignment: CDR1 WSHSY and CDR2 SAAADI. The CDR3 sequence: CASSPQGTYGYTF. CDR3 DNA sequence: TGCGCCAGCAGTCCCCAGGGTACCTATGGCTACACCTTC.

A single count supports this clone. The rearrangement uses TRBV7-2 and TRBJ2-7, with TRBD2 as a possible D gene (5 bases). The CDR3 has 15 residues. Trimming pared 5 bases from V and 0 bases from J, leaving 14 bases between. CDR1 is SGHTA, CDR2 FQGNSA, per germline. This chain's CDR3 is CASSISVGSSYEQYF. The CDR3 DNA is TGTGCCAGCAGCATTAGCGTGGGGAGCTCCTACGAGCAGTACTTC.

This rearrangement joins TRBV28 to TRBJ2-7; perhaps TRBD1 as D (5 bases). The CDR3 runs to 13 residues. The germline gives CDR1 MDHEN, CDR2 SYDVKM. The V gene lost 2 bases and the J gene lost 3 bases, with 8 bases spanning the gap. The CDR3 nucleotides are TGTGCCAGCAGTTTAAGGGGCTACTACGAGCAGTACTTC. Translation: CASSLRGYYEQYF.